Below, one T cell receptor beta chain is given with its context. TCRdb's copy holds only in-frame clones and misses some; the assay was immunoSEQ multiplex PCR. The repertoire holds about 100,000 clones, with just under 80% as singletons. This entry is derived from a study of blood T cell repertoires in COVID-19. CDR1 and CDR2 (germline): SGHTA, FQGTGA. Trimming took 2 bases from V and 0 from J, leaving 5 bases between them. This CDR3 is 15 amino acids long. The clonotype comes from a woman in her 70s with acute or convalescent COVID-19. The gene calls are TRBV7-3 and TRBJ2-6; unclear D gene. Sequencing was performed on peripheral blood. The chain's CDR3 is CASSLGLSGANVLTF. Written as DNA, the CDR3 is TGTGCCAGCAGCTTAGGCCTCTCTGGGGCCAACGTCCTGACTTTC.